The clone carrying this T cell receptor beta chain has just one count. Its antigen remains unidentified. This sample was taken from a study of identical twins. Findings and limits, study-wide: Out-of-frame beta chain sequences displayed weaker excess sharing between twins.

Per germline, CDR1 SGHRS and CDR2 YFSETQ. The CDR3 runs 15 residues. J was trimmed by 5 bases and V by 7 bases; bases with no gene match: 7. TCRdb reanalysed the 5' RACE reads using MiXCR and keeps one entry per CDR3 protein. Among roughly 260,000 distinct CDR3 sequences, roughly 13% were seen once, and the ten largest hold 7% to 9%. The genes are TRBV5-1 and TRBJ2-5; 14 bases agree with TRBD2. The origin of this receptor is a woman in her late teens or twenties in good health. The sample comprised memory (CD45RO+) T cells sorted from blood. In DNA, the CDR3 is TGCGCCAGCGGACTAGCGGGGGGTATAGCGGAGACCCAGTACTTC. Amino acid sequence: CASGLAGGIAETQYF.